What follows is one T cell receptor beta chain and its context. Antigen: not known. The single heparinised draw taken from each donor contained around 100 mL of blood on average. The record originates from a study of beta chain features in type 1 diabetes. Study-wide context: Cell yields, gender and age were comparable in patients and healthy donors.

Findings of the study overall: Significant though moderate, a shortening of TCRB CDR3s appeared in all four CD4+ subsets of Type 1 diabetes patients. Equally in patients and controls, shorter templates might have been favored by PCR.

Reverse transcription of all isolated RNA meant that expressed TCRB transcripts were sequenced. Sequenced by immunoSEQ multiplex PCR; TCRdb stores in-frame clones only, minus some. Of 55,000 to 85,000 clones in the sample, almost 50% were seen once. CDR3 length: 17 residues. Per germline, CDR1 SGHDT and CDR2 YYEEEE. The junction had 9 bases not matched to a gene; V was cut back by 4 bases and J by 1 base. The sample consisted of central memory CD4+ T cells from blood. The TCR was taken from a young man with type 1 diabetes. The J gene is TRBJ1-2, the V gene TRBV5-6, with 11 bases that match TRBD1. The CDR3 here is CASSPRTGGPLNYGYTF. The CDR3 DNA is TGTGCCAGCAGCCCTCGGACAGGGGGCCCCCTTAACTATGGCTACACCTTC.